What follows are 13 T cell receptor beta chains derived from one specimen sequenced in a study of cytomegalovirus exposure and HLA in healthy donors. This PCR relied on a set of 60 Vbeta primers and 13 Jbeta primers. TCRdb's copy holds only in-frame clones and misses some; the assay was immunoSEQ multiplex PCR. The sample has some 130,000 clones; 80% are singletons. Sample: PBMCs. The receptors were gathered from a young man in good health and CMV-seronegative.

The rearrangement joins TRBV18 to TRBJ2-7, with D unclear. The CDR3 covers 15 residues. The V gene lost 2 bases and the J gene lost 1 base, with 12 bases spanning the gap. Germline CDR1 and CDR2: KGHSH and LQKENI. The DNA of the CDR3 is TGTGCCAGCTCACCAATCGCTAGTACTTCCTACGAGCAGTACTTC. This encodes CASSPIASTSYEQYF.

This clone has more than one count but fewer than ten. The gene calls are TRBV6-5 and TRBJ2-7, with 7 bases identical to TRBD1. Germline lookup yields CDR1 MNHEY and CDR2 SVGAGI. J lost 0 bases, V lost 5 bases, and 7 bases had no gene match. The CDR3 consists of 15 residues. CDR3 protein: CASSGDSVLSYEQYF. DNA of the CDR3: TGTGCCAGCAGTGGGGACAGCGTTCTCTCCTACGAGCAGTACTTC.

This clone was picked up a small number of times. CDR3 region: CASSLSPGGSWNTEAFF. The CDR3 nucleotides are TGCGCCAGCAGCTTAAGTCCAGGGGGCTCTTGGAACACTGAAGCTTTCTTT. The rearrangement uses TRBV5-1 and TRBJ1-1, with TRBD1 matching 8 bases. This CDR3 has 17 amino acids. Losses at the gene ends were 2 bases for V and 1 base for J; bases not matched to a gene: 10. Per germline, CDR1 SGHRS and CDR2 YFSETQ. Supplemented by reference TRBV5-1 and TRBJ1-1, the full variable domain reads KAGVTQTPRYLIKTRGQQVTLSCSPISGHRSVSWYQQTPGQGLQFLFEYFSETQRNKGNFPGRFSGRQFSNSRSEMNVSTLELGDSALYLCASSLSPGGSWNTEAFFGQGTRLTVV.

The chain combines TRBV7-2 with TRBJ2-5; D not certain. The V gene's germline CDR1 is SGHTA and CDR2 FQGNSA. Trimming removed 5 bases at V and 4 bases at J, with 11 bases between. The CDR3 totals 13 residues. The CDR3 here is CASSLDLRETQYF. In DNA form, the CDR3 reads TGTGCCAGCAGCCTAGACCTACGAGAGACCCAGTACTTC.

V usage is TRBV7-3 and J usage is TRBJ2-6; tentative D call: TRBD2 (5 bases). Germline CDR1 and CDR2: SGHTA and FQGTGA. Trimming cost V 0 bases and J 0 bases, with 15 bases left between them. The CDR3 loop spans 19 amino acids. The CDR3 sequence is CASSLTSLRRDSGANVLTF. CDR3 in DNA: TGTGCCAGCAGCTTAACGTCGTTGAGACGGGACTCTGGGGCCAACGTCCTGACTTTC.

The chain joins TRBV9 to TRBJ2-5; 7 nucleotides align to TRBD1. J gave up 4 bases and V 3 bases, and 6 bases lay outside the gene matches. The germline V gene has CDR1 SGDLS and CDR2 YYNGEE. The CDR3 is 14 residues long. CDR3 protein: CASSGRQGAETQYF. The CDR3 DNA is TGTGCCAGCAGCGGAAGACAGGGAGCAGAGACCCAGTACTTC.

The chain couples TRBV15 to TRBJ1-2; unclear D gene. The V end lost 2 bases, the J end lost 7 bases, and 11 bases lay between the germline ends. The V gene's germline CDR1 is LNHNV and CDR2 YYDKDF (reference sequence). CDR3 length equals 13 residues. In DNA form, the CDR3 reads TGTGCCACCAGCAGAAAAGGACTTGTTGGCTACACCTTC. Translation gives CATSRKGLVGYTF.

The V and J genes are TRBV7-2 and TRBJ2-1; 9 bases are shared with TRBD2. Germline-derived CDR1 and CDR2 are SGHTA and FQGNSA. V lost 2 bases, J lost 8 bases, and 10 bases stayed unmatched. This CDR3 comprises 16 residues. The CDR3 DNA sequence: TGTGCCAGCAGCTTATCTGGGGCGGGAGGGCCCCATGAGCAGTTCTTC. Protein product: CASSLSGAGGPHEQFF. The full variable domain, in which reference TRBV7-2 and TRBJ2-1 provide the parts outside the CDR3, is GAGVSQSPSNKVTEKGKDVELRCDPISGHTALYWYRQSLGQGLEFLIYFQGNSAPDKSGLPSDRFSAERTGGSVSTLTIQRTQQEDSAVYLCASSLSGAGGPHEQFFGPGTRLTVL.

V gene TRBV27 combines with J gene TRBJ2-2; the match to TRBD2 covers 12 bases. The V gene's germline CDR1 is MNHEY and CDR2 SMNVEV (reference sequence). V dropped 9 bases and J dropped 7; count of bases not matched to a gene: 12. The CDR3 extends over 16 amino acids. CDR3 in DNA: TGTGCCAGTTCATCCGGACTAGCGGGGCGTGTCGGGGAGCTGTTTTTT. It yields the protein CASSSGLAGRVGELFF.

This clone has a handful of counts. The chain employs TRBV5-8 and TRBJ1-5, with a weak D call TRBD1 (5 bases). CDR3 length equals 13 residues. In germline, CDR1 is SGHTS, CDR2 YDEGEE. The V gene lost 6 bases and the J gene lost 7 bases, with 14 bases spanning the gap. The CDR3 DNA reads TGTGCCAGCAACCCGCCGGGGGTGCAGCCCCAGCATTTT. Translation: CASNPPGVQPQHF.

The chain has TRBV4-3 and TRBJ1-2, with D uncertain. Trimming shortened V by 1 base and J by 2 bases, and 11 bases separated the two germline ends. This CDR3 region has 15 residues. Germline CDR1 and CDR2: LGHNA and YSLEER. CDR3 nucleotide sequence: TGCGCCAGCAGCCAAGGGAGAGCAGCCAACTATGGCTACACCTTC. Translated: CASSQGRAANYGYTF.

The rearrangement uses TRBV7-9 and TRBJ2-1, with D possibly being TRBD1 (5 bases). The CDR3 totals 15 residues. CDR1 SEHNR and CDR2 FQNEAQ come from the germline V gene (reference sequence). Trimming removed 0 bases at V and 0 bases at J, with 6 bases between. The CDR3 spells CASSLAQDSYNEQFF. The CDR3 DNA reads as TGTGCCAGCAGCTTAGCACAGGACTCCTACAATGAGCAGTTCTTC.

V is TRBV27 and J is TRBJ2-7; 7 bases map to TRBD1. The V gene end was trimmed by 3 bases and the J gene end by 0 bases; junction bases not matched to a gene: 2. The CDR3 covers 14 residues. Looked up from germline, CDR1 is MNHEY and CDR2 is SMNVEV (reference sequence). The DNA for the CDR3 is TGTGCCAGCAGTTTGGGGACAGTCTCCTACGAGCAGTACTTC. As protein: CASSLGTVSYEQYF.